Each of the 11 T cell receptor beta chains below was sequenced from the same sample in a study of CD8 T cells in Susac syndrome. Random hexamers were used to reverse transcribe roughly 0.5 to 1 ug of RNA. One entry per CDR3 protein, called by TCRdb with MiXCR from the immunoSEQ multiplex PCR reads. The data contain more than 250,000 distinct CDR3 sequences, approximately 90% of them singletons. Sequencing was performed on CD4+ T cells from PBMCs. Source of these receptors: a human donor with multiple sclerosis.

The chain combines TRBV12-3 or TRBV12-4 with TRBJ1-3; TRBD1 might be the D (5 bases). V lost 6 bases, J lost 0 bases, and 9 bases lay in between. The CDR3 length is 14 residues. Written as DNA, the CDR3 is TGTGCCAGCAGGGACACTAACTCTGGAAACACCATATATTTT. Translation: CASRDTNSGNTIYF.

V gene TRBV6-5 combines with J gene TRBJ1-2; 7 positions agree with TRBD1. V lost 0 bases, J lost 4 bases, and 5 bases stayed unmatched. The germline V gene encodes CDR1 MNHEY and CDR2 SVGAGI. This CDR3 contains 15 residues. The DNA for the CDR3 is TGTGCCAGCAGTTACTCGTTAAGGGGGCCCTATGGCTACACCTTC. Translation gives CASSYSLRGPYGYTF.

The genes are TRBV4-1 and TRBJ2-2; possibly TRBD2 for D (6 bases). Germline V gives CDR1 MGHRA, CDR2 YSYEKL. V gave up 3 bases and J gave up 1 base, with 12 bases separating them. This CDR3 spans 16 amino acids. The CDR3 sequence is CASSQATSLNTGELFF. In DNA, the CDR3 is TGCGCCAGCAGCCAGGCCACTAGCTTGAACACCGGGGAGCTGTTTTTT.

This sequence joins TRBV7-9 and TRBJ2-3, with TRBD2 identical over 8 bases. V was clipped by 4 bases and J by 2 bases; unmatched bases: 11. CDR1 SEHNR and CDR2 FQNEAQ come from the germline V gene (reference sequence). CDR3 size: 17 residues. CDR3 sequence reads: CASSSGSVGGATDTQYF. The CDR3 DNA sequence: TGTGCCAGCAGCTCAGGATCCGTCGGGGGGGCCACAGATACGCAGTATTTT.

The V and J genes are TRBV5-1 and TRBJ2-7, with 12 bases identical to TRBD1. The ends lost 4 bases at V and 1 base at J; junction bases unmatched: 6. The CDR3 is 16 residues long. Per germline, CDR1 SGHRS and CDR2 YFSETQ. Here the CDR3 DNA reads TGCGCCAGCAGCGGGGGACAGGGGGCAGGGTCCTACGAGCAGTACTTC. Amino acids: CASSGGQGAGSYEQYF.

CDR3 sequence: CASSLKGGNSPLHF. The CDR3 DNA is TGTGCCAGCAGTTTAAAGGGGGGCAATTCACCCCTCCACTTT. The chain is built from TRBV12-3 or TRBV12-4 and TRBJ1-6, with TRBD1 as a possible D gene (6 bases). Trimming left V 2 bases short and J 7 bases short, with 9 bases between. This CDR3 contains 14 residues.

The V and J genes are TRBV18 and TRBJ2-3; D is uncertain. This CDR3 region has 14 residues. Germline lookup yields CDR1 KGHSH and CDR2 LQKENI. Trimming left V 1 base short and J 1 base short, with 6 bases between. CDR3 sequence reads: CASSPQLGTDTQYF. The CDR3, as DNA: TGTGCCAGCTCACCACAACTGGGCACAGATACGCAGTATTTT.

This clonotype was counted a single time. V gene TRBV12-3 or TRBV12-4 combines with J gene TRBJ2-3; TRBD2 might be the D (6 bases). The ends were cut back, 6 bases at V and 2 bases at J, with 15 bases in the middle. CDR3 size: 15 residues. The CDR3 region has the DNA TGTGCCAGCAGGAGGACCCGGCGGGACACAGATACGCAGTATTTT. The encoded protein is CASRRTRRDTDTQYF.

This clonotype was seen only once. The rearrangement links TRBV2 to TRBJ2-5; weak D call: TRBD1 (7 bases). Between the trimmed V and J ends, which lost 4 bases and 3 bases, there was a span of 18 bases. This CDR3 region has 16 residues. The germline V gene encodes CDR1 SNHLY and CDR2 FYNNEI. DNA for the CDR3: TGTGCCAGCAGTGCGGAGGGGGCGTTATCCGAAGAGACCCAGTACTTC. Its protein product is CASSAEGALSEETQYF.

V and J are TRBV9 and TRBJ2-2, with 10 bases aligning to TRBD1. The germline CDR1 and CDR2 sequences are SGDLS and YYNGEE. The CDR3 is made up of 15 amino acids. V was clipped by 3 bases and J by 8 bases; unmatched bases: 7. The CDR3 DNA reads as TGTGCCAGCAGCGCCTTGACAGGGGGCGAGGGGGAGCTGTTTTTT. Translating gives CASSALTGGEGELFF.

The V and J genes are TRBV9 and TRBJ1-3; 7 positions agree with TRBD1. There are 17 residues in the CDR3. Trimming at V came to 2 bases and at J to 0 bases, leaving 8 bases not matched to a gene. Germline values: CDR1 SGDLS, CDR2 YYNGEE. CDR3 nucleotide sequence: TGTGCCAGCAGCGTTACCGGGACAGCGACCTCTGGAAACACCATATATTTT. It encodes CASSVTGTATSGNTIYF.